The sequence of this TCR beta chain was determined in a study of technical replicates of blood from several donors. The assay was immunoSEQ multiplex PCR, and TCRdb's table has in-frame clones only and misses some. There are approximately 11,000 clones in the sample; approximately 94% occur only once, and approximately 7% lies in the top ten. V lost 5 bases to trimming and J lost 6 bases; unmatched junction nucleotides: 10. CDR3 length: 15 residues. In germline, CDR1 is SGHRS, CDR2 YFSETQ. This clone was detected once. The V and J genes are TRBV5-1 and TRBJ2-2; 7 nucleotides line up with TRBD2. The TCR sequence derives from a human donor in good health. The source material was PBMCs. CDR3 protein: CASSRAQGGSGELFF. CDR3 nucleotides: TGCGCCAGCAGTCGTGCGCAGGGAGGGTCCGGGGAGCTGTTTTTT.